The 9 T cell receptor beta chains presented below share a single source sample, sequenced in a study of shared clonotypes between healthy human individuals. Clones were read by immunoSEQ multiplex PCR, and TCRdb kept only the in-frame ones, dropping some. The data contain over a million clones, roughly 80% of them singletons. The source material was memory CD4+ T cells sorted from blood. Subset described: CD45RA-negative fraction. The receptors originated from a man aged 18 to 29 in good health.

The chain carries TRBV5-6 and TRBJ1-1; D is unclear. With 4 bases removed from V and 5 bases from J, the gap between germline ends came to 18 bases. The germline CDR1 and CDR2 sequences are SGHDT and YYEEEE. This CDR3 has 15 amino acids. Here the CDR3 DNA reads TGTGCCAGCAGCCCGGACTTACGAACGGAGACTGAAGCTTTCTTT. The encoded protein is CASSPDLRTETEAFF. Variable domain in full (rest from reference TRBV5-6 and TRBJ1-1): DAGVTQSPTHLIKTRGQQVTLRCSPKSGHDTVSWYQQALGQGPQFIFQYYEEEERQRGNFPDRFSGHQFPNYSSELNVNALLLGDSALYLCASSPDLRTETEAFFGQGTRLTVV.

This clone came up many times. V is TRBV30 and J is TRBJ2-3, with 9 bases matching TRBD2. From germline, CDR1 is GTSNPN and CDR2 SVGIG (reference sequence). V gave up 2 bases and J gave up 0 bases; unmatched junction bases: 9. There are 17 residues in the CDR3. The CDR3 region is CAWSKAGGPGSTDTQYF. The CDR3 region has the DNA TGTGCCTGGAGTAAGGCGGGGGGGCCGGGGAGCACAGATACGCAGTATTTT.

V is TRBV5-1 and J is TRBJ2-1, with D possibly TRBD1 on 5 matching bases. Trimming cost V 4 bases and J 9 bases, with 14 bases left between them. The CDR3 consists of 13 residues. Germline lookup yields CDR1 SGHRS and CDR2 YFSETQ. The CDR3 spells CASSPIGVSEQFF. The CDR3 DNA sequence: TGCGCCAGCAGCCCTATAGGGGTGAGTGAGCAGTTCTTC.

V usage is TRBV27 and J usage is TRBJ2-1, with TRBD2 matching over 9 bases. The ends lost 7 bases at V and 11 bases at J; junction bases unmatched: 9. This CDR3 is built from 13 residues. Germline CDR1 is MNHEY and CDR2 is SMNVEV (reference sequence). The CDR3 is CASTSRTSEKQFF. The CDR3 bases are TGTGCCAGCACCTCAAGGACTAGCGAAAAGCAGTTCTTC.

The genes are TRBV7-9 and TRBJ2-5, with 7 nucleotides matching TRBD1. The CDR3 is made up of 15 amino acids. The V gene end was trimmed by 0 bases and the J gene end by 5 bases; junction bases not matched to a gene: 6. Germline CDR1 SEHNR, CDR2 FQNEAQ (reference sequence). The CDR3: CASSLALTGRETQYF. CDR3 DNA: TGTGCCAGCAGCTTAGCGCTGACAGGGCGCGAGACCCAGTACTTC.

J is TRBJ1-1 and V is TRBV10-3; the D is unclear. The germline V gene encodes CDR1 ENHRY and CDR2 SYGVKD. Between the trimmed V and J ends, which lost 7 bases and 0 bases, there was a span of 12 bases. The CDR3 length is 14 residues. The CDR3 reads CAIKGRELNTEAFF. The CDR3 bases are TGTGCCATCAAAGGGCGTGAGTTGAACACTGAAGCTTTCTTT.

This clone appeared a single time. This chain's CDR3 is CASSVPSGQETQYF. In DNA, the CDR3 is TGCGCCAGCAGCGTCCCGTCGGGGCAAGAGACCCAGTACTTC. V is TRBV5-1 and J is TRBJ2-5; D perhaps matches TRBD2 (5 bases). The V gene lost 4 bases and the J gene lost 2 bases, with 12 bases spanning the gap. CDR1 and CDR2 from the germline V gene are SGHRS and YFSETQ. This CDR3 is 14 amino acids long. Drawing the rest from reference TRBV5-1 and TRBJ2-5, the complete variable domain is KAGVTQTPRYLIKTRGQQVTLSCSPISGHRSVSWYQQTPGQGLQFLFEYFSETQRNKGNFPGRFSGRQFSNSRSEMNVSTLELGDSALYLCASSVPSGQETQYFGPGTRLLVL.

The V gene is TRBV25-1, the J gene TRBJ1-2, with TRBD1 identical over 10 bases. This CDR3 comprises 15 residues. Germline V CDR1 and CDR2: MGHDK, SYGVNS. V trimming: 4 bases; J trimming: 2 bases; junction bases outside the gene matches: 4. The CDR3 loop reads CASSVGGQGNYGYTF. For the CDR3, the DNA is TGTGCCAGCAGTGTAGGGGGACAGGGGAACTATGGCTACACCTTC.

This clone was seen just once. The chain joins TRBV28 to TRBJ2-2; TRBD2 agrees at 8 bases. Germline CDR1 reads MDHEN; CDR2 reads SYDVKM. V shed 8 bases, J shed 1 base, and the junction held 9 bases outside the gene matches. The CDR3 consists of 16 residues. CDR3 DNA sequence: TGTGCCAGCGACCCATCGGGGGGGGAGAACACCGGGGAGCTGTTTTTT. Translating it yields CASDPSGGENTGELFF. Complete variable domain (other parts from reference TRBV28 and TRBJ2-2): DVKVTQSSRYLVKRTGEKVFLECVQDMDHENMFWYRQDPGLGLRLIYFSYDVKMKEKGDIPEGYSVSREKKERFSLILESASTNQTSMYLCASDPSGGENTGELFFGEGSRLTVL.